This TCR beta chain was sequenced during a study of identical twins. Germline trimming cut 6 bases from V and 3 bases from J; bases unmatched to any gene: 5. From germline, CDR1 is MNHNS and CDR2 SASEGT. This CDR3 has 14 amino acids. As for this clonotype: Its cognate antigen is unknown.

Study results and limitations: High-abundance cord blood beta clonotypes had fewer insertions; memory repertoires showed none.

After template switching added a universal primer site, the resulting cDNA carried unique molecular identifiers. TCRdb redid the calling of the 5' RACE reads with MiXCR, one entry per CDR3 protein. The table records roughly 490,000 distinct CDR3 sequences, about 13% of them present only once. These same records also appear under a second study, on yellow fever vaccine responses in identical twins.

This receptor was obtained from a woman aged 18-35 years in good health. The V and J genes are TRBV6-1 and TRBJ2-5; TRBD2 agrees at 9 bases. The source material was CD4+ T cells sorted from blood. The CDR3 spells CASRAGGGKETQYF. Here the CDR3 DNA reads TGTGCCAGCAGAGCGGGAGGTGGCAAAGAGACCCAGTACTTC.